Listed below are T cell receptor beta chains from one sample, sequenced in a study of blood T cell repertoires in COVID-19. Libraries were prepared by immunoSEQ multiplex PCR; TCRdb keeps only in-frame clonotypes and omits some of them. Of about 97,000 clones listed, 87% were seen once; the top ten hold 20%. Material: peripheral blood. The source of these receptors is a human donor in a cohort sampled during active COVID-19. Each CDR3 is given with its conserved first and last residue. The D gene is left open where the match is weak. The size field is filled for only some rows; it gives once, few, many or a size class.

cdr3_aa cdr3_nt clone_size j_call d_call v_call
CASSYFSLRDRPSPVEAFF TGTGCCAGCAGTTACTTTTCTTTAAGGGACAGGCCTTCGCCTGTTGAAGCTTTCTTT . TRBJ1-1 TRBD1 TRBV6-2/TRBV6-3
CASSDPQAETQYF TGTGCCAGCAGTGACCCCCAGGCGGAGACCCAGTACTTC . TRBJ2-5 . TRBV5-4
CASSITGLGPEAFF TGTGCCAGTAGTATCACAGGGCTGGGGCCTGAAGCTTTCTTT . TRBJ1-1 . TRBV19
CASSLVSGSGEQYF TGTGCCAGCAGCTTAGTTAGCGGGAGTGGGGAGCAGTACTTC . TRBJ2-7 TRBD2 TRBV7-2
CASSNTGRGNYGYTF TGTGCCAGCAGCAATACCGGACGGGGAAACTATGGCTACACCTTC . TRBJ1-2 . TRBV28
CASSLAGLAGGEYF TGTGCCAGCAGCTTAGCAGGCCTAGCGGGGGGGGAGTACTTC . TRBJ2-7 TRBD2 TRBV7-2
CAELAGPDTQYF TGTGCCGAGTTAGCGGGACCAGATACGCAGTATTTT . TRBJ2-3 TRBD2 TRBV2
CASMPGLGTYEQYF TGTGCCAGTATGCCCGGACTAGGCACCTACGAGCAGTACTTC . TRBJ2-7 TRBD2 TRBV19
CASSYRAQGESPLHF TGCGCCAGCAGCTACCGCGCACAAGGGGAATCACCCCTCCACTTT few TRBJ1-6 . TRBV5-1
CASSKLSGQSSNQPQHF TGTGCCAGCAGCAAATTAAGTGGACAGAGCTCAAATCAGCCCCAGCATTTT . TRBJ1-5 . TRBV21-1
CASSLDRVEGYTF TGTGCCAGCAGCTTGGACAGGGTGGAGGGCTACACCTTC . TRBJ1-2 . TRBV5-6
CASSTGTSGNTIYF TGTGCGAGCTCCACGGGTACTTCGGGAAACACCATATATTTT . TRBJ1-3 . TRBV7-9
CASSLPGLSYNEQFF TGTGCCAGCAGCCTACCGGGACTGTCCTACAATGAGCAGTTCTTC . TRBJ2-1 . TRBV3-1/TRBV3-2
CASSPPHSTEGYTF TGTGCCAGCTCACCACCCCACAGCACCGAGGGCTACACCTTC . TRBJ1-2 . TRBV18
CASSLNLRTGGAVGGYTF TGTGCCAGCAGCCTAAACTTACGAACAGGGGGCGCCGTGGGGGGCTACACCTTC once TRBJ1-2 TRBD1 TRBV7-8
CASSTTIRDRGTYEQYF TGTGCCAGTAGTACTACGATCCGGGACAGGGGGACGTACGAGCAGTACTTC once TRBJ2-7 TRBD1 TRBV19
CATSDAFQETQYF TGTGCCACCAGTGACGCGTTCCAAGAGACCCAGTACTTC . TRBJ2-5 . TRBV24-1
CASTPGLDAGNTIYF TGCGCCAGCACCCCAGGGCTCGACGCTGGAAACACCATATATTTT few TRBJ1-3 . TRBV5-1
CASSTGGREPNYGYTF TGTGCCAGCAGCACGGGAGGGAGAGAGCCTAACTATGGCTACACCTTC . TRBJ1-2 . TRBV9
CASSRDPAAGREQYF TGTGCCAGCAGCCGAGACCCGGCGGCCGGGAGGGAGCAGTACTTC . TRBJ2-7 TRBD2 TRBV5-8
CASSWPTLVEQYF TGTGCCAGCAGTTGGCCCACGCTAGTCGAGCAGTACTTC few TRBJ2-7 . TRBV28
CASSPGFGNTIYF TGCGCCAGCAGCCCAGGGTTCGGAAACACCATATATTTT once TRBJ1-3 . TRBV4-1
CASSPVGGTSTGEQYF TGTGCCAGCAGCCCTGTCGGGGGAACCTCGACGGGGGAGCAGTACTTC few TRBJ2-7 . TRBV5-4
CASSFKEPGEQYF TGTGCCAGCAGCTTCAAAGAACCGGGCGAGCAGTACTTC once TRBJ2-7 . TRBV7-9
CASRSDRARLKDEQFF TGTGCCAGCAGATCCGACAGGGCAAGGCTAAAGGATGAGCAGTTCTTC . TRBJ2-1 TRBD1 TRBV5-6
CASRSLGGWANEQFF TGTGCCAGCAGGTCCTTAGGGGGTTGGGCAAATGAGCAGTTCTTC few TRBJ2-1 . TRBV6-5
CASSQEEGLAGGNGELFF TGTGCCAGCAGCCAGGAGGAAGGACTAGCGGGAGGTAACGGGGAGCTGTTTTTT . TRBJ2-2 TRBD2 TRBV4-2
CASNSGAGTFGQYF TGTGCCAGCAACTCCGGGGCAGGGACTTTCGGGCAGTACTTC . TRBJ2-7 . TRBV28
CASKGGSGNTIYF TGTGCCAGTAAGGGAGGCTCTGGAAACACCATATATTTT . TRBJ1-3 . TRBV19
CASSSWGPITGPDTEAFF TGTGCCAGCAGCTCCTGGGGACCAATTACAGGGCCAGACACTGAAGCTTTCTTT . TRBJ1-1 . TRBV7-6
CASSLGVVRSRTSGELQETQYF TGTGCCAGCAGTTTAGGAGTAGTACGGAGCCGGACTAGCGGAGAATTACAAGAGACCCAGTACTTC . TRBJ2-5 TRBD2 TRBV28
CASSGQQGSYGYTF TGTGCCAGCAGCGGGCAACAGGGGTCCTATGGCTACACCTTC few TRBJ1-2 TRBD1 TRBV9
CASRGTGMFQPQHF TGTGCCAGCAGGGGGACAGGAATGTTCCAGCCCCAGCATTTT . TRBJ1-5 TRBD1 TRBV27
CASSLIGQGATNEKLFF TGTGCCAGCAGTTTAATCGGACAGGGGGCAACTAATGAAAAACTGTTTTTT . TRBJ1-4 TRBD1 TRBV27
CASSLGLADPYNEQFF TGCGCCAGCAGCTTGGGGCTAGCGGACCCCTACAATGAGCAGTTCTTC . TRBJ2-1 TRBD2 TRBV5-1
CASSLSVSNEQFF TGTGCTAGCAGCTTAAGCGTCAGCAATGAGCAGTTCTTC . TRBJ2-1 . TRBV7-7
CASSQDPSNTEAFF TGCGCCAGCAGCCAAGATCCCTCGAACACTGAAGCTTTCTTT . TRBJ1-1 . TRBV4-1
CASSPRDSSTYEQYF TGTGCCAGCAGCCCTAGAGACAGTAGCACCTACGAGCAGTACTTC . TRBJ2-7 . TRBV5-6
CASSLDLTGIGNTIYF TGTGCCAGCAGCTTGGACCTTACAGGGATCGGAAACACCATATATTTT once TRBJ1-3 . TRBV5-4
CASSQAGGETQYF TGCGCCAGCAGCCAAGCGGGGGGAGAGACCCAGTACTTC . TRBJ2-5 TRBD2 TRBV4-1
CASSLGDRVAFF TGTGCCAGCAGTTTAGGGGACAGGGTAGCTTTCTTT . TRBJ1-1 TRBD1 TRBV28
CASSSNHRSIGGYTF TGTGCCAGCAGCTCCAACCACAGGAGCATCGGAGGCTACACCTTC once TRBJ1-2 . TRBV11-2
CASRKPGQGAKTQYF TGTGCCAGCAGAAAACCGGGACAGGGGGCAAAGACCCAGTACTTC . TRBJ2-5 TRBD1 TRBV28
CASTQTDRANQPQHF TGTGCCAGCACCCAAACAGACAGGGCAAATCAGCCCCAGCATTTT . TRBJ1-5 TRBD1 TRBV28
CASSTKGGNTGELFF TGTGCCAGCAGCACGAAAGGGGGGAACACCGGGGAGCTGTTTTTT . TRBJ2-2 . TRBV9
CASSLASSGGYTF TGTGCCAGCAGCTTAGCGAGCAGCGGCGGCTACACCTTC once TRBJ1-2 . TRBV7-9
CASSELGTPEKLFF TGTGCCAGCAGTGAGCTGGGGACACCAGAAAAACTGTTTTTT . TRBJ1-4 . TRBV6-1
CASSQGTVQETQYF TGCGCCAGCAGCCAAGGCACGGTTCAAGAGACCCAGTACTTC . TRBJ2-5 . TRBV4-3
CASSITGGGYNEQFF TGTGCCAGTAGTATAACTGGCGGTGGGTACAATGAGCAGTTCTTC . TRBJ2-1 . TRBV19
CASRREGTGELFF TGTGCCAGCAGGAGAGAGGGTACCGGGGAGCTGTTTTTT . TRBJ2-2 . TRBV2